This TCR beta chain was captured by sequencing in a study of Ad26.COV2.S vaccination and SARS-CoV-2 variants. The length of the CDR3 is 13 residues. CDR1 and CDR2 from the germline V gene are SGHTA and FQGTGA. The junction had 5 bases not matched to a gene; V was cut back by 4 bases and J by 8 bases. Produced via immunoSEQ multiplex PCR; TCRdb's table is partial and in-frame only. The profile shows some 180,000 clones, 87% of them singletons. The TCR originated in a human donor who had recovered from COVID-19. The specimen was peripheral blood, collected after recovery from COVID-19. This rearrangement joins TRBV7-3 to TRBJ1-2, with 9 bases identical to TRBD1. The DNA for the CDR3 is TGTGCCAGCAGCTCGGACAGGGGAGTGGGCTACACCTTC. As protein: CASSSDRGVGYTF.